The entry below gives a single TCR beta chain sequence along with its context. Antigen unknown. TCRdb's copy holds only in-frame clones and misses some; the assay was immunoSEQ multiplex PCR. Of 2 million to 3 million clones in the sample, roughly 93% are singletons; the top ten hold 0.36%. Germline V lookup: CDR1 MDHEN, CDR2 SYDVKM. CDR3 length: 13 amino acids. V was pared by 3 bases and J by 7 bases, with 12 bases between. These data belong to a study of shared clonotypes between healthy human individuals. Study-wide points: Non-shared clonotypes showed lower generation probabilities than clonotypes common to all four donors.

This clonotype originated in a man aged 18 to 29 in good health. Some clones in this sample may be carry-over from other donors' samples. The sequenced sample was naive CD4+ T cells from PBMCs. Subset meaning: CD45RA+ positively selected. J is TRBJ1-1 and V is TRBV28; perhaps TRBD1 as D (6 bases). CDR3 DNA: TGTGCCAGCAGTTTCGGGGGGGCCGTTGAAGCTTTCTTT. This gives the protein CASSFGGAVEAFF.